Listed below are T cell receptor beta chains from one sample, sequenced in a study of shared clonotypes between healthy human individuals. Profiling relied on immunoSEQ multiplex PCR, and the TCRdb table lists in-frame clones only, not all of them. The table records 2 million or so clones, roughly 95% of them present only once. Sequencing was done on a sample of naive CD8+ T cells sorted from blood. Every receptor here comes from a man aged 18 to 30 in good health. Both conserved end residues are part of each CDR3. D genes are given only for firm matches. Size tells how often a clone was seen (once, few, many) or the class of an expanded clone, and some rows leave it out.

clone_size j_call d_call v_call cdr3_aa cdr3_nt
. TRBJ2-2 . TRBV11-2 CASSPMTGELFF TGTGCCAGCAGCCCCATGACCGGGGAGCTGTTTTTT
. TRBJ1-6 . TRBV27 CASSLTGRAPSPLHF TGTGCCAGCAGTTTAACAGGGAGAGCCCCGTCACCCCTCCACTTT
. TRBJ2-1 . TRBV29-1 CSVASSYNEQFF TGCAGCGTTGCCAGCTCCTACAATGAGCAGTTCTTC
. TRBJ1-2 . TRBV5-5 CASSLWSQVDYTF TGTGCCAGCAGCTTGTGGAGCCAGGTTGACTACACCTTC
few TRBJ1-1 TRBD1 TRBV10-2 CAAQGERGTEAFF TGCGCCGCCCAGGGGGAGCGGGGCACTGAAGCTTTCTTT
. TRBJ2-1 . TRBV5-8 CASSLAPKQVDEQFF TGTGCCAGCAGCTTGGCCCCGAAACAGGTGGATGAGCAGTTCTTC
. TRBJ2-7 TRBD2 TRBV30 CAWSVGGFEQYF TGTGCCTGGAGTGTGGGAGGGTTCGAGCAGTACTTC
. TRBJ1-3 TRBD1 TRBV7-9 CASSSSGQGGNTIYF TGTGCCAGCAGCTCATCGGGACAGGGAGGAAACACCATATATTTT
. TRBJ2-5 . TRBV5-1 CASSFEGWETQYF TGCGCCAGCAGCTTTGAGGGCTGGGAGACCCAGTACTTC
. TRBJ1-2 . TRBV10-3 CAISDTGEYDYGYTF TGTGCCATCAGTGACACGGGGGAGTATGACTATGGCTACACCTTC
. TRBJ2-5 TRBD2 TRBV13 CASSFVAGTRQETQYF TGTGCCAGCAGCTTCGTAGCGGGCACACGCCAAGAGACCCAGTACTTC
. TRBJ1-1 . TRBV5-4 CASGRGTNTEAFF TGTGCCAGCGGTAGAGGCACCAACACTGAAGCTTTCTTT
few TRBJ1-5 . TRBV6-1 CASSEWQGLNQPQHF TGTGCCAGCAGTGAGTGGCAGGGTCTCAATCAGCCCCAGCATTTT
. TRBJ1-3 TRBD1 TRBV7-2 CASSLGQGSGNTIYF TGTGCCAGCAGCTTAGGACAGGGATCTGGAAACACCATATATTTT
. TRBJ1-6 . TRBV9 CASSNEGSYNSPLHF TGTGCCAGCTCCAACGAGGGGTCCTATAATTCACCCCTCCACTTT
. TRBJ2-1 . TRBV11-2 CASSLPGDEQFF TGTGCCAGCAGCTTACCCGGGGATGAGCAGTTCTTC
once TRBJ1-5 TRBD1 TRBV5-6 CASSLDRGFNSNQPQHF TGTGCCAGCAGCTTGGACAGGGGGTTCAATAGCAATCAGCCCCAGCATTTT
. TRBJ1-6 . TRBV7-9 CASSFGLGDSPLHF TGTGCCAGCAGCTTCGGACTCGGGGATTCACCCCTCCACTTT
. TRBJ2-2 . TRBV5-4 CASSSAGGELFF TGTGCCAGCAGTTCCGCGGGCGGGGAGCTGTTTTTT
. TRBJ2-2 . TRBV6-6 CASSYPGELFF TGTGCCAGCAGTTACCCTGGGGAGCTGTTTTTT
. TRBJ2-4 . TRBV7-9 CASSLVERSPWNIQYF TGTGCCAGCAGCTTAGTTGAACGGTCGCCTTGGAACATTCAGTACTTC
. TRBJ1-5 TRBD1 TRBV5-1 CASSSTGGNQPQHF TGCGCCAGCAGCTCCACAGGGGGCAATCAGCCCCAGCATTTT
. TRBJ1-5 . TRBV28 CASRRVWGNQPQHF TGTGCCAGCAGAAGGGTCTGGGGCAATCAGCCCCAGCATTTT
. TRBJ2-7 TRBD1 TRBV9 CASSVAPGQSYEQYF TGTGCCAGCAGCGTAGCTCCGGGACAGTCCTACGAGCAGTACTTC
. TRBJ2-7 . TRBV7-8 CASSWGHGSYEQYF TGTGCCAGCAGCTGGGGTCACGGATCCTACGAGCAGTACTTC
. TRBJ2-5 . TRBV6-1 CASSDYLTETQYF TGTGCCAGCAGTGACTATCTGACGGAGACCCAGTACTTC
. TRBJ2-7 . TRBV7-9 CASSLDSEYEQYF TGTGCCAGCAGCTTAGACAGTGAGTACGAGCAGTACTTC
. TRBJ2-7 TRBD2 TRBV5-4 CASMEEGTSGTEQYF TGTGCCAGCATGGAGGAGGGGACTAGCGGTACTGAGCAGTACTTC
. TRBJ2-1 TRBD2 TRBV6-5 CASSSSGARPGQFF TGTGCCAGCAGCTCAAGCGGGGCCCGTCCGGGGCAGTTCTTC
. TRBJ2-7 . TRBV27 CASSLSGSYEQYF TGTGCCAGCAGTTTATCCGGATCCTACGAGCAGTACTTC
. TRBJ2-5 TRBD2 TRBV7-8 CASSPEVAGGLETQYF TGTGCCAGCAGCCCAGAGGTGGCGGGAGGGCTAGAGACCCAGTACTTC
. TRBJ1-5 . TRBV2 CASSEGQGKQPQHF TGTGCCAGCAGTGAAGGGCAGGGGAAACAGCCCCAGCATTTT
once TRBJ2-1 TRBD1 TRBV19 CASNNRGKPNEQFF TGTGCCAGTAATAACAGGGGAAAGCCCAATGAGCAGTTCTTC
. TRBJ1-1 . TRBV2 CASSERLNTEAFF TGTGCCAGCAGTGAACGTTTGAACACTGAAGCTTTCTTT
. TRBJ1-1 . TRBV30 CAWGAGLNTEASF TGTGCCTGGGGGGCCGGGTTGAACACTGAAGCTTCCTTT
. TRBJ2-7 . TRBV5-4 CASSRGQVYEQYF TGTGCCAGCAGCCGGGGGCAGGTCTACGAGCAGTACTTC
. TRBJ2-1 . TRBV6-1 CASSETGYEQFF TGTGCCAGCAGTGAAACAGGGTATGAGCAGTTCTTC
. TRBJ1-5 TRBD1 TRBV11-2 CASSLATGQGNQPQHF TGTGCCAGCAGCTTAGCGACGGGACAGGGGAATCAGCCCCAGCATTTT